The next 9 T cell receptor beta chains were all read from a single sample in a study of cytomegalovirus exposure and HLA in healthy donors (dated by TCRdb to the late 2010s). Receptor libraries were prepared by the immunoSEQ multiplex PCR assay. For the multiplex PCR, a mixture combining 60 forward primers for TCR Vbeta segments and 13 reverse primers for TCR Jbeta segments was used. TCRdb mirrors the immuneACCESS table, restricted to in-frame sequences. Some clones are absent from its copies; in checked studies, under half trace to an unresolved V gene, and the reason for the others is unknown. The sample table lists 150,000 or so clones, about four fifths of them with a count of one. The ten largest clones take up over 4.5% of the sample. Sequencing was done on a sample of PBMCs. The receptors derive from a woman in her late teens or twenties in good health and CMV-seropositive.

This chain uses TRBV7-6 with TRBJ1-2; TRBD1 might be the D (5 bases). The CDR3 is 16 residues long. Germline values: CDR1 SGHVS, CDR2 FNYEAQ. V gave up 2 bases and J gave up 7 bases, with 20 bases separating them. CDR3 sequence: CASSLFPIRGSGGYTF. As DNA, the CDR3 is TGTGCCAGCAGCTTATTCCCAATAAGGGGTAGCGGTGGCTACACCTTC. The variable domain in full, with the rest retrieved from reference TRBV7-6 and TRBJ1-2, is GAGVSQSPRYKVTKRGQDVALRCDPISGHVSLYWYRQALGQGPEFLTYFNYEAQQDKSGLPNDRFSAERPEGSISTLTIQRTEQRDSAMYRCASSLFPIRGSGGYTFGSGTRLTVV.

V and J are TRBV7-3 and TRBJ2-5; D call uncertain. Trimming removed 4 bases from V and 1 base from J, with 7 bases in between. The V gene's germline CDR1 is SGHTA and CDR2 FQGTGA. This CDR3 spans 13 amino acids. CDR3 in amino acids: CASSSSPQETQYF. In DNA, the CDR3 is TGTGCCAGCAGCTCCTCCCCCCAAGAGACCCAGTACTTC.

The chain combines TRBV9 with TRBJ1-4; 7 bases fit TRBD1. The V gene end was trimmed by 2 bases and the J gene end by 8 bases; junction bases not matched to a gene: 12. The CDR3 is 16 amino acids. Germline CDR1 reads SGDLS; CDR2 reads YYNGEE. The CDR3 is CASSVVPGQVSEKLFF. CDR3 DNA sequence: TGTGCCAGCAGCGTTGTCCCAGGACAGGTCTCCGAAAAACTGTTTTTT. Complete variable domain (other parts from reference TRBV9 and TRBJ1-4): DSGVTQTPKHLITATGQRVTLRCSPRSGDLSVYWYQQSLDQGLQFLIQYYNGEERAKGNILERFSAQQFPDLHSELNLSSLELGDSALYFCASSVVPGQVSEKLFFGSGTQLSVL.

The rearrangement uses TRBV4-2 and TRBJ2-1, with a weak D call TRBD2 (5 bases). Trimming took 3 bases from V and 3 from J, leaving 21 bases between them. The CDR3 runs to 18 residues. Germline CDR1 LGHNA, CDR2 YNFKEQ. Here the CDR3 reads CASSHSPRRTLGYNEQFF. CDR3 coding DNA: TGTGCCAGCAGCCATTCCCCACGGAGGACCCTAGGCTACAATGAGCAGTTCTTC.

This clone turned up a few times. V and J are TRBV2 and TRBJ2-7; weak D call: TRBD1 (6 bases). V lost 8 bases, J lost 3 bases, and 17 bases lay in between. Germline loops: CDR1 SNHLY, CDR2 FYNNEI. The CDR3 consists of 14 residues. The CDR3 bases are TGTGCCAGCGCGGGTGGCAGGGGATACTACGAGCAGTACTTC. As protein: CASAGGRGYYEQYF. The full variable domain, rest sourced from reference TRBV2 and TRBJ2-7, is EPEVTQTPSHQVTQMGQEVILRCVPISNHLYFYWYRQILGQKVEFLVSFYNNEISEKSEIFDDQFSVERPDGSNFTLKIRSTKLEDSAMYFCASAGGRGYYEQYFGPGTRLTVT.

This chain connects TRBV7-6 to TRBJ2-1; the match to TRBD2 covers 9 bases. This CDR3 is 16 amino acids long. V was pared by 5 bases and J by 8 bases, with 13 bases of the junction left unmatched. Germline CDR1 reads SGHVS; CDR2 reads FNYEAQ. The CDR3 here is CASSEFRGGAIDEQFF. In nucleotides, the CDR3 is TGTGCCAGCAGCGAATTTCGCGGGGGGGCGATTGATGAGCAGTTCTTC. Drawing the rest from reference TRBV7-6 and TRBJ2-1, the complete variable domain is GAGVSQSPRYKVTKRGQDVALRCDPISGHVSLYWYRQALGQGPEFLTYFNYEAQQDKSGLPNDRFSAERPEGSISTLTIQRTEQRDSAMYRCASSEFRGGAIDEQFFGPGTRLTVL.

This clone has just a few counts. This chain uses TRBV23-1 with TRBJ1-2, with D unresolved. TRBV23-1 is an ORF; its function is uncertain. This CDR3 comprises 14 residues. The V end was cut by 6 bases, the J end by 0 bases, with 11 bases between. Here the CDR3 reads CASSPTIPNYGYTF. The CDR3 DNA sequence: TGCGCCAGCAGCCCGACAATTCCTAACTATGGCTACACCTTC.

V and J are TRBV7-2 and TRBJ1-2; D might be TRBD1 (6 bases). Trimming left V 0 bases short and J 0 bases short, with 11 bases between. Germline V gene data show CDR1 as SGHTA and CDR2 as FQGNSA. CDR3 length equals 16 residues. CDR3: CASSLAGRGPNYGYTF. The DNA for the CDR3 is TGTGCCAGCAGCTTAGCTGGGCGGGGGCCTAACTATGGCTACACCTTC.

This rearrangement joins TRBV5-1 to TRBJ2-2; 7 bases are a match to TRBD2. This CDR3 has 11 residues. V was pared by 7 bases and J by 8 bases, with 2 bases of the junction left unmatched. Germline loops: CDR1 SGHRS, CDR2 YFSETQ. The chain's CDR3 is CASGLGGELFF. The CDR3 region has the DNA TGCGCCAGCGGACTAGGTGGGGAGCTGTTTTTT.